This TCR beta chain was identified in a study of blood T cell repertoires in COVID-19. Study at large: Both acute and convalescent COVID-19 samples were obtained from the United States, Italy and Spain.

Those enrolled, adults aged 18 to 89 years, came from roughly 22 US areas. Participants' own reports of clinical history determined their cohort assignment. Only one count was recorded for this clone. Original data processing: Cell counts per sample came from amplifying reference gene primers. Sequencing was performed with immunoSEQ multiplex PCR; in TCRdb, only in-frame clones are kept and a portion is missing. V and J calls and clone size are copied from that table; D and trimming were computed from the DNA. The table has about 220,000 clones, around 85% seen once. CDR3 length equals 14 residues. The germline V gene has CDR1 SGHRS and CDR2 YFSETQ. V gave up 2 bases and J gave up 2 bases, with 10 bases separating them.

J is TRBJ1-2 and V is TRBV5-1, with TRBD1 as a possible D gene (6 bases). This receptor was obtained from a woman aged 40 to 49 with acute COVID-19. Sample: PBMCs or T cells enriched from blood (not recorded which). Here the CDR3 DNA reads TGCGCCAGCAGCTTAAGGCAGGGGAACTATGGCTACACCTTC. Amino acid sequence: CASSLRQGNYGYTF.